This TCR beta chain is drawn from a study of cytomegalovirus exposure and HLA in healthy donors. Overall study results and limits: Later on, an analysis tied around 17,000 TCR beta sequences to HLA alleles at 0.05 false discovery rate. Investigators reported about 160 TCR beta chains as tied to cytomegalovirus.

Concerning this clone itself: Its antigen is still unknown. Other nucleotide sequences in the sample specify the same CDR3.

PCR involved 60 Vbeta and 13 Jbeta primers. This table comes from immunoSEQ multiplex PCR, and its TCRdb copy is limited to in-frame clones, with some not included. The sample has around 170,000 clones, around 73% seen once. Trimming shortened V by 4 bases and J by 1 base, and 8 bases separated the two germline ends. CDR3 length: 13 amino acids. Per germline, CDR1 SGHRS and CDR2 YFSETQ. Specimen: PBMCs. The V and J genes are TRBV5-1 and TRBJ1-1, with D tentatively TRBD1 (5 bases). The sequence was obtained from a male donor in good health and CMV-seronegative. The CDR3 DNA is TGCGCCAGCAGCACAGGACAGAACACTGAAGCTTTCTTT. This gives the protein CASSTGQNTEAFF.